This T cell receptor (beta chain) was recovered during a study of a mutant IDH1 vaccine in newly diagnosed glioma. On this clone: Antigen: not known.

The table came from immunoSEQ multiplex PCR; TCRdb's copy has only in-frame clones and leaves some out. The profile shows 50,000 to 70,000 clones, about 81% of them singletons. This CDR3 spans 15 amino acids. V dropped 3 bases and J dropped 6; count of bases not matched to a gene: 8. Germline CDR1 SNHLY, CDR2 FYNNEI. Time point: week 23, last vaccination. Doses consisted of 300 ug of mutant IDH1 20-mer peptide each, paired with topical imiquimod. This TCR was sampled from a middle-aged woman with glioma. Some clones in this sample may be carry-over from other donors' samples. This specimen was PBMCs, taken from a glioma patient whose treatment included an IDH1 peptide vaccine. The chain combines TRBV2 with TRBJ2-3; TRBD2 matches at 8 bases. The CDR3 is CASSEGRGAKDTQYF. CDR3 bases: TGTGCCAGCAGTGAGGGGCGGGGGGCCAAGGATACGCAGTATTTT.